This TCR beta chain comes out of a study of cytomegalovirus exposure and HLA in healthy donors. PCR involved 60 Vbeta and 13 Jbeta primers. This table comes from immunoSEQ multiplex PCR, and its TCRdb copy is limited to in-frame clones, with some not included. The data hold 100,000 to 120,000 clones, with about an eighth observed a single time. This clone was observed a handful of times. No antigen is known for it. Notes on the study in general: In a later analysis, most CMV-associated TCR beta chains appeared HLA-restricted. Specific recognition of CMV antigens was confirmed in vitro for three chains (all CMV-associated). The HLA-A and HLA-B alleles of most subjects were reportedly predicted accurately from TCR beta sequences. A later analysis linked a missense DCLRE1C variant to TCR beta V- and J-gene trimming.

Sequencing was done on a sample of PBMCs. This TCR was sampled from a man between 40 and 49 years old in good health and CMV-seropositive.

The CDR3 DNA reads TGTGCCAGCAGTTACTCCAGGGAAGAGACCCAGTACTTC. It specifies CASSYSREETQYF. The V and J genes are TRBV6-6 and TRBJ2-5; possible D gene TRBD1, 5 bases. In germline, CDR1 is MNHNY, CDR2 SVGAGI (reference sequence). V shed 0 bases and J shed 3 bases, with 5 bases lying between them. The CDR3 is 13 residues long.